This is a list of T cell receptor beta chains from one sample in a study of blood T cell repertoires in COVID-19. The protocol was immunoSEQ multiplex PCR, while the TCRdb copy is restricted to in-frame clones and leaves out a portion. Found here are about 300,000 clones, 88% of them singletons; the top ten hold approximately 8.8%. Sequenced sample: peripheral blood. The receptors come from a man younger than 35 with active or convalescent COVID-19. CDR3s include the opening cysteine and the closing phenylalanine or tryptophan. The D gene is left open where the match is weak. Where a row states a size, it is once, few, many or the class of an expanded clone; other rows omit it.

TGTGCCAGCAGCTTAAACAGAGTCTACGAGCAGTACTTC,CASSLNRVYEQYF,TRBV7-8,TRBJ2-7,-,-
TGTGCCACCAGCAGAGATCGGGTTACCCAAGAGACCCAGTACTTC,CATSRDRVTQETQYF,TRBV15,TRBJ2-5,-,-
TGCGCCAGCAGCCAAGATCCACAGGGGGCAAACTATGGCTACACCTTC,CASSQDPQGANYGYTF,TRBV4-1,TRBJ1-2,-,TRBD1
TGTGCCAGCAGCCAAGGGACAGGTACCCATGGAAACACCATATATTTT,CASSQGTGTHGNTIYF,TRBV3-1/TRBV3-2,TRBJ1-3,-,TRBD1
TGTGCCAGCACCCCGGGACTAGCTCGAGAGACCCAGTACTTC,CASTPGLARETQYF,TRBV2,TRBJ2-5,-,TRBD2
TGCGCCAGCAGCCAAGATGACAGGGGGCAGGACGCTTTCTTT,CASSQDDRGQDAFF,TRBV4-1,TRBJ1-1,-,TRBD1
TGCGCCAGCAGCTCGTGGTGGGGACTAGCGTACCAAGAGACCCAGTACTTC,CASSSWWGLAYQETQYF,TRBV5-1,TRBJ2-5,once,TRBD2
TGTGCCAGCAGCTTAGGGACAGGGGATGGCAATCAGCCCCAGCATTTT,CASSLGTGDGNQPQHF,TRBV11-3,TRBJ1-5,-,TRBD1
TGTGCCAGCAGCCATCAGGGGCAATACACCATATATTTT,CASSHQGQYTIYF,TRBV3-1/TRBV3-2,TRBJ1-3,-,-
TGCGCCAGCAGCTCGACCCCAGGGGCCACTGAAGCTTTCTTT,CASSSTPGATEAFF,TRBV5-1,TRBJ1-1,few,-
TGTGCCAGCAGCGAAACCCGGGACTACCTAACCTACGAGCAGTACTTC,CASSETRDYLTYEQYF,TRBV6-1,TRBJ2-7,-,TRBD2
TGTGCCAGCTCACCGGGACAGAGCTCAACTAATGAAAAACTGTTTTTT,CASSPGQSSTNEKLFF,TRBV18,TRBJ1-4,-,TRBD1
TGTGCCAGCAGTCAGGGGGAGGGCAATCAGCCCCAGCATTTT,CASSQGEGNQPQHF,TRBV2,TRBJ1-5,-,TRBD1
TGTGCCAGTAATATTATTTATACGGGACTAGCGGACACAGATACGCAGTATTTT,CASNIIYTGLADTDTQYF,TRBV19,TRBJ2-3,-,TRBD2
TGTGCCATCAGTGCCTCGAGTTTGTCGAATCAGCCCCAGCATTTT,CAISASSLSNQPQHF,TRBV10-3,TRBJ1-5,-,-
TGCGCCAGCAGCCAAGACTACAGCAATCAGCCCCAGCATTTT,CASSQDYSNQPQHF,TRBV4-3,TRBJ1-5,-,-
TGTGCCAGCAACGAACGAGGTGAAAAACTGTTTTTT,CASNERGEKLFF,TRBV7-9,TRBJ1-4,-,-
TGTGCCGGACTGGACGGAGCCTATGGCTACACCTTC,CAGLDGAYGYTF,TRBV2,TRBJ1-2,-,-
TGTGCCAGCAGCTTGGTCAGGGATGAAGCTTTCTTT,CASSLVRDEAFF,TRBV11-2,TRBJ1-1,-,-
TGTGCCATCAGTCGGGATAGCGGAACAGATACGCAGTATTTT,CAISRDSGTDTQYF,TRBV10-3,TRBJ2-3,-,-
TGCGCCAGCAGCTTCAGACAGGCGGATTCACCCCTCCACTTT,CASSFRQADSPLHF,TRBV5-1,TRBJ1-6,-,-
TGTGCCAGCAGCTTGGGGGCAGGACAGGTCAACGTCCTGACTTTC,CASSLGAGQVNVLTF,TRBV5-6,TRBJ2-6,-,TRBD1
TGCGCCAGCAGCCAAGAAGCTAGCGGGGGGGCCGAGACCCAGTACTTC,CASSQEASGGAETQYF,TRBV4-1,TRBJ2-5,-,TRBD2
TGCGCCAGCAGCACCACCGGGACAACTGGAAACACCATATATTTT,CASSTTGTTGNTIYF,TRBV5-1,TRBJ1-3,-,-